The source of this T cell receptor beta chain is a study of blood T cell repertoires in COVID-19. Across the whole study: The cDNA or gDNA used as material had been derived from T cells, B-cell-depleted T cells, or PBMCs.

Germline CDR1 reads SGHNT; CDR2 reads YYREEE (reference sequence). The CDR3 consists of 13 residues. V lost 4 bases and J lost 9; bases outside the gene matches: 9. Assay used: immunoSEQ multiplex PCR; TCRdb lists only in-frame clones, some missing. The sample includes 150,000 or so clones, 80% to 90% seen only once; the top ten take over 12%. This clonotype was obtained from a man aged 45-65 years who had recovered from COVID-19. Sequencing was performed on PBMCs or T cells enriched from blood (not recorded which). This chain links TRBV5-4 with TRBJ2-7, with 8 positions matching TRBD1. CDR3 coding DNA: TGTGCCAGCAGCCCGGACAGGGTTGGAGGGCAGTACTTC. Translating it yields CASSPDRVGGQYF.